This T cell receptor beta chain was captured by sequencing in a study of T cells after yellow fever vaccination. Whole-study results and caveats: Clonotype sharing between CD4 and CD8 compartments was small.

5'RACE template switching generated TCR cDNA, adding a universal primer site and UMIs. One entry per CDR3 protein results from TCRdb running MiXCR on the 5' RACE reads. Of some 400,000 distinct CDR3 sequences in the sample, 6% to 8% were seen once. Trimming removed 4 bases at V and 6 bases at J, with 10 bases between. This CDR3 has 13 residues. Germline V gene sequence: CDR1 SGHAT, CDR2 FQNNGV. As for this clonotype: The antigen is unknown.

The chain combines TRBV11-2 with TRBJ2-1, with D unclear. This TCR derives from a young man who received the YFV17D yellow fever vaccine. Sequenced here: PBMCs, sampled 5 days after the yellow fever booster vaccination. The CDR3 loop reads CASSSLRSNEQFF. The CDR3 DNA is TGTGCCAGCAGCTCTCTTAGGAGCAATGAGCAGTTCTTC.